This paragraph reports one T cell receptor beta chain. This may arise from a read error, as a much more abundant clone is one base away. These data originate in a study of T-cell reconstitution after alpha-beta-depleted transplantation in children. The CDR3 consists of 17 residues. CDR1 is MDHEN, CDR2 SYDVKM, per germline. The TCRbeta library was prepared with unique molecular identifiers. In TCRdb, the PCR reads were re-called with MiXCR into one record per CDR3 protein. The repertoire has over 150,000 distinct CDR3 sequences, approximately 15% of them found once; the top ten carry roughly 13%. Sequenced here: PBMCs from the stem cell graft donor, sampled from the stem cell graft. The chain links TRBV28 to TRBJ1-1; D may be TRBD1 (6 bases). The origin of this receptor is a human donor who donated a stem cell graft to a child with acute lymphoblastic leukemia. The CDR3 DNA follows: TGTACCAGCAGTTTGCCGTTCACTACAGGGCCGAACACTGAAGCTTTCTTT. This gives the protein CTSSLPFTTGPNTEAFF.